What follows are 29 T cell receptor beta chains derived from one specimen sequenced in a study of Ad26.COV2.S vaccination and SARS-CoV-2 variants. Assay: immunoSEQ multiplex PCR; the TCRdb copy retains only in-frame clones and omits some. The sample shows about 370,000 clones, around nine tenths of them seen only once. Treatment meaning: roughly 20 received Ad26.COV2.S at low or high dose, single or two shots; roughly 5 received placebo; per-sample allocation not given. Collection of samples fell on day 63 after the first vaccine or placebo injection. The sequencing used peripheral blood, collected in a trial of Ad26.COV2.S vaccine versus placebo. Receptors were obtained from a person between 18 and 65 years old who received the Ad26.COV2.S COVID-19 vaccine or a placebo.

This clone was counted once. The chain employs TRBV6-2 or TRBV6-3 and TRBJ1-2; D is perhaps TRBD1 (6 bases). Trimming left V 2 bases short and J 4 bases short, with 11 bases between. Looked up from germline, CDR1 is MNHEY and CDR2 is SVGEGT. The CDR3 has 14 residues. CDR3 nucleotides: TGTGCCAGCAGTTACGGGGACACTTCCTATGGCTACACCTTC. This translates into CASSYGDTSYGYTF.

This chain connects TRBV12-5 to TRBJ2-2; D gene uncertain. Trimming took 0 bases from V and 1 from J, leaving 6 bases between them. Germline lookup yields CDR1 LGHNT and CDR2 FRNRAP. This CDR3 is 15 amino acids long. In DNA, the CDR3 is TGTGCTAGTGGTTTGGTCCCGGAGAACACCGGGGAGCTGTTTTTT. It is translated as CASGLVPENTGELFF.

The chain combines TRBV6-1 with TRBJ1-5, with D perhaps matching TRBD1 (6 bases). Trimming shortened V by 0 bases and J by 9 bases, and 18 bases separated the two germline ends. CDR3 length: 16 residues. The germline CDR1 and CDR2 sequences are MNHNS and SASEGT. The CDR3 DNA follows: TGTGCCAGCAGTGAAGCTAGCACAGGGCGAGGAGGGCCCCAGCATTTT. Protein product: CASSEASTGRGGPQHF.

This clone was counted many times. V usage is TRBV11-2 and J usage is TRBJ1-6; TRBD1 might be the D (5 bases). The CDR3 has 14 amino acids. The ends were cut back, 0 bases at V and 9 bases at J, with 9 bases in the middle. Germline V lookup: CDR1 SGHAT, CDR2 FQNNGV. CDR3 sequence: CASSLDGAGSPLHF. Written as DNA, the CDR3 is TGTGCCAGCAGCTTAGACGGGGCCGGTTCACCCCTCCACTTT. Using reference TRBV11-2 and TRBJ1-6 for the parts outside the CDR3, the full variable domain is EAGVAQSPRYKIIEKRQSVAFWCNPISGHATLYWYQQILGQGPKLLIQFQNNGVVDDSQLPKDRFSAERLKGVDSTLKIQPAKLEDSAVYLCASSLDGAGSPLHFGNGTRLTVT.

This rearrangement joins TRBV12-5 to TRBJ1-4; the D gene is possibly TRBD1 (6 bases). Trimming shortened V by 7 bases and J by 0 bases, and 15 bases separated the two germline ends. The germline gives CDR1 LGHNT, CDR2 FRNRAP. The CDR3 has 16 amino acids. The CDR3 DNA reads TGTGCTAGTGCCACAGGCAGGGGAGCAACTAATGAAAAACTGTTTTTT. It codes for CASATGRGATNEKLFF.

The V and J genes are TRBV5-1 and TRBJ2-6, with D hard to call. This CDR3 comprises 14 residues. Germline V lookup: CDR1 SGHRS, CDR2 YFSETQ. The V gene lost 4 bases and the J gene lost 1 base, with 6 bases spanning the gap. This chain's CDR3 is CASSPASGANVLTF. As DNA, the CDR3 is TGCGCCAGCAGCCCGGCTTCTGGGGCCAACGTCCTGACTTTC.

This chain connects TRBV10-1 to TRBJ2-7; tentatively, D is TRBD2 (6 bases). This CDR3 has 12 amino acids. The germline gives CDR1 WNHNN, CDR2 SYGVQD (reference sequence). The V end was cut by 5 bases, the J end by 3 bases, with 8 bases between. The chain's CDR3 is CASSPGGYEQYF. The CDR3 DNA follows: TGCGCCAGCAGTCCCGGGGGCTACGAGCAGTACTTC.

The chain employs TRBV7-2 and TRBJ1-6; the D gene is possibly TRBD1 (6 bases). V was clipped by 5 bases and J by 14 bases, with 13 bases between them. The germline CDR1 and CDR2 sequences are SGHTA and FQGNSA. The CDR3 is 12 amino acids. The CDR3 spells CASSLGGRSLHF. In DNA form, the CDR3 reads TGTGCCAGCAGCCTGGGGGGCCGGTCCCTCCACTTT.

The V gene is TRBV6-1, the J gene TRBJ1-2, with TRBD1 matching 7 bases. CDR3 length: 15 amino acids. With 3 bases clipped from V and 6 bases from J, the junction kept 10 bases outside the gene matches. Germline V gene lookup returns CDR1 MNHNS and CDR2 SASEGT. The CDR3: CASSDRTGALHGYTF. The CDR3 DNA is TGTGCCAGCAGTGATCGTACAGGGGCCCTTCATGGCTACACCTTC.

The chain couples TRBV9 to TRBJ2-7; tentatively, D is TRBD1 (7 bases). V gave up 0 bases and J gave up 1 base, with 23 bases separating them. Germline loops: CDR1 SGDLS, CDR2 YYNGEE. CDR3 length: 19 residues. CDR3 sequence reads: CASSVGEAGGTLGSYEQYF. The CDR3 DNA sequence: TGTGCCAGCAGCGTAGGGGAGGCAGGGGGTACGTTGGGGTCCTACGAGCAGTACTTC. Looking up the rest from reference TRBV9 and TRBJ2-7 gives the full variable domain: DSGVTQTPKHLITATGQRVTLRCSPRSGDLSVYWYQQSLDQGLQFLIQYYNGEERAKGNILERFSAQQFPDLHSELNLSSLELGDSALYFCASSVGEAGGTLGSYEQYFGPGTRLTVT.

Notes on this clone: A junction end diverges from the germline sequence, so it may reflect a read error. The chain uses TRBV20-1 and TRBJ2-5; D not resolved. This CDR3 is 8 amino acids long. Germline V gene sequence: CDR1 DFQATT, CDR2 SNEGSKA (reference sequence). CDR3 nucleotides: TGCAGTGCTAGAGGACAAAACTTC. Amino acid sequence: CSARGQNF.

The rearrangement joins TRBV12-3 or TRBV12-4 to TRBJ1-2; no clear D gene. Trimming stripped 1 base from V and 3 bases from J, with 6 bases between. The CDR3 totals 13 residues. The CDR3 reads CASSLVRDYGYTF. The CDR3 DNA sequence: TGTGCCAGCAGTTTAGTGCGGGACTATGGCTACACCTTC.

The chain joins TRBV15 to TRBJ1-1; D might be TRBD1 (5 bases). The V end was cut by 0 bases, the J end by 5 bases, with 7 bases between. CDR3 length equals 13 residues. Germline V gives CDR1 LNHNV, CDR2 YYDKDF (reference sequence). The CDR3 sequence: CATSRDQGTEAFF. CDR3 DNA: TGTGCCACCAGCAGAGACCAGGGAACTGAAGCTTTCTTT.

The gene calls are TRBV7-2 and TRBJ2-7, with D hard to call. Germline V lookup: CDR1 SGHTA, CDR2 FQGNSA. This CDR3 has 13 amino acids. V was pared by 5 bases and J by 4 bases, with 12 bases between. This CDR3 reads CASSQVRAYEQYF. For the CDR3, the DNA is TGTGCCAGCAGCCAGGTTCGGGCGTACGAGCAGTACTTC.

V and J are TRBV4-3 and TRBJ1-1; a weak D match, TRBD1 (5 bases). This CDR3 region has 15 residues. Germline V gene lookup returns CDR1 LGHNA and CDR2 YSLEER. V lost 1 base and J lost 0, with 9 bases in between. The CDR3 is CASSQARGMNTEAFF. DNA of the CDR3: TGCGCCAGCAGCCAAGCCCGGGGGATGAACACTGAAGCTTTCTTT.

The chain is built from TRBV6-2 or TRBV6-3 and TRBJ1-1, with TRBD1 identical over 7 bases. V was clipped by 0 bases and J by 4 bases; unmatched bases: 8. Germline V lookup: CDR1 MNHEY, CDR2 SVGEGT. CDR3 length: 16 amino acids. The DNA of the CDR3 is TGTGCCAGCAGTTACTCTACAGGGGACGGGGGCACTGAAGCTTTCTTT. Its translation is CASSYSTGDGGTEAFF.

This chain links TRBV6-5 with TRBJ2-1; tentative D call: TRBD2 (6 bases). CDR1 and CDR2 from the germline V gene are MNHEY and SVGAGI. The CDR3 covers 13 residues. The CDR3 nucleotides are TGTGCGGGGGGTAAGTCGGTTCGGGATGAGCAGTTCTTC. This translates into CAGGKSVRDEQFF.

The chain links TRBV5-1 to TRBJ2-1; TRBD2 is a possible D gene (6 bases). V was clipped by 3 bases and J by 8 bases, with 18 bases between them. In germline, CDR1 is SGHRS, CDR2 YFSETQ. This CDR3 is 15 amino acids long. The CDR3 DNA sequence: TGCGCCAGCAGCTCTAATAGCGGTTTGAGGGATGAGCAGTTCTTC. This sequence encodes CASSSNSGLRDEQFF.

The chain uses TRBV19 and TRBJ1-2, with 10 bases identical to TRBD1. J gave up 4 bases and V 5 bases, and 1 base lay outside the gene matches. Germline V CDR1 and CDR2: LNHDA, SQIVND (reference sequence). There are 13 residues in the CDR3. CDR3 region: CASSWDRGYGYTF. In DNA, the CDR3 is TGTGCCAGTAGTTGGGACAGGGGCTATGGCTACACCTTC.

This clone was seen a few times. V usage is TRBV4-1 and J usage is TRBJ2-7; 11 nucleotides agree with TRBD2. The J segment lost 3 bases and the V segment lost 6 bases, leaving 7 bases of the junction unmatched. There are 15 residues in the CDR3. Germline CDR1 is MGHRA and CDR2 is YSYEKL. Here the CDR3 DNA reads TGCGCCAGCAGTCTAGCGGGGGGCTTAGACTACGAGCAGTACTTC. Translating gives CASSLAGGLDYEQYF.

The CDR3 bases are TGTGCCAGCAGTCCGTTAGACATAGGTCACATTCAGTACTTC. Amino acid sequence: CASSPLDIGHIQYF. The gene calls are TRBV2 and TRBJ2-4; D unresolved. The CDR3 is 14 amino acids. V was trimmed by 5 bases and J by 8 bases, leaving 16 bases between them. Per germline, CDR1 SNHLY and CDR2 FYNNEI.

The chain joins TRBV5-1 to TRBJ2-1; D might be TRBD1 (5 bases). The CDR3 extends over 15 amino acids. Trimming took 4 bases from V and 0 from J, leaving 11 bases between them. Germline values: CDR1 SGHRS, CDR2 YFSETQ. CDR3 sequence reads: CASSNGHNSYNEQFF. CDR3 sequence (DNA): TGCGCCAGCAGCAACGGACACAACTCCTACAATGAGCAGTTCTTC.

This clone was observed a single time. This chain connects TRBV5-6 to TRBJ1-1; possible D gene TRBD1, 5 bases. The CDR3 totals 15 residues. The germline V gene encodes CDR1 SGHDT and CDR2 YYEEEE. V lost 2 bases, J lost 0 bases, and 11 bases lay in between. The CDR3 region has the DNA TGTGCCAGCAGCTTCCCCGGGACCCTGAACACTGAAGCTTTCTTT. It translates to CASSFPGTLNTEAFF.

The chain recombines TRBV19 with TRBJ1-1, with 7 positions matching TRBD1. The CDR3 has 15 residues. V shed 8 bases and J 1 base; nucleotides not matched to a gene: 10. Germline V CDR1 and CDR2: LNHDA, SQIVND (reference sequence). CDR3 protein: CASYEDRPGNTEAFF. CDR3 coding DNA: TGTGCCAGTTACGAGGACAGGCCCGGGAACACTGAAGCTTTCTTT. Using reference TRBV19 and TRBJ1-1 for the parts outside the CDR3, the full variable domain is DGGITQSPKYLFRKEGQNVTLSCEQNLNHDAMYWYRQDPGQGLRLIYYSQIVNDFQKGDIAEGYSVSREKKESFPLTVTSAQKNPTAFYLCASYEDRPGNTEAFFGQGTRLTVV.

V and J are TRBV20-1 and TRBJ1-6; 8 bases fit TRBD1. Germline CDR1 reads DFQATT; CDR2 reads SNEGSKA (reference sequence). The CDR3 has 14 residues. With 3 bases clipped from V and 10 bases from J, the junction kept 8 bases outside the gene matches. The CDR3 sequence: CSASPNRGSSPLHF. The CDR3 coding sequence is TGCAGTGCTAGTCCCAACAGGGGGTCCTCACCCCTCCACTTT.

This sequence joins TRBV7-9 and TRBJ1-2; the match to TRBD1 covers 7 bases. There are 16 residues in the CDR3. Trimming cost V 4 bases and J 3 bases; bases outside gene matches: 11. The V gene's germline CDR1 is SEHNR and CDR2 FQNEAQ (reference sequence). CDR3 amino acids: CASSSTFIGTDYGYTF. The CDR3 DNA reads as TGTGCCAGCAGCTCAACATTTATCGGGACAGACTATGGCTACACCTTC.

A few counts support this clone. J is TRBJ2-3 and V is TRBV4-2, with D uncertain. The CDR3 consists of 13 residues. CDR1 and CDR2 (germline): LGHNA, YNFKEQ. Trimming removed 0 bases from V and 3 bases from J, with 4 bases in between. The CDR3 loop reads CASSQDWTDTQYF. The CDR3 DNA is TGTGCCAGCAGCCAAGATTGGACAGATACGCAGTATTTT.

The chain uses TRBV7-9 and TRBJ1-6; D call uncertain. Germline V lookup: CDR1 SEHNR, CDR2 FQNEAQ (reference sequence). The CDR3 runs 15 residues. Deletions cut 1 base from V and 2 bases from J, with 6 bases between. Here the CDR3 reads CASSLGNPYNSPLHF. CDR3 DNA: TGTGCCAGCAGCTTAGGAAATCCCTATAATTCACCCCTCCACTTT.

The V gene is TRBV6-1, the J gene TRBJ1-5; TRBD1 is a possible D gene (5 bases). Germline-derived CDR1 and CDR2 are MNHNS and SASEGT. The CDR3 spans 13 residues. Trimming removed 2 bases at V and 7 bases at J, with 9 bases between. CDR3 region: CASSERGNQPQHF. The DNA of the CDR3 is TGTGCCAGCAGTGAAAGGGGAAACCAGCCCCAGCATTTT.